The 22 T cell receptor beta chains below were found in one sample sequenced in a study of tumor-infiltrating lymphocytes in primary liver carcinoma. Between about 17 and 34 mg of unsorted bulk tissue served as the source from which RNA and DNA were co-extracted. With a constant-region primer, TCR beta cDNA was made from approximately 520 ng of total RNA. It was through three nested multiplex PCR rounds of slightly modified ARM-PCR that TCR beta libraries arose. In the first two PCR rounds, TRBV1-TRBV30 forward primers were paired with a C-beta reverse primer, and each round lasted around 10 cycles. TCRdb redid the calling of the multiplex PCR reads with MiXCR, one entry per CDR3 protein. The sample has over 100,000 distinct CDR3 sequences; around two thirds are singletons. Sequenced material: tumor-adjacent normal liver tissue. All receptors come from a woman aged 55-70 years with primary liver carcinoma and hepatitis B virus infection.

CDR3 region: CASCQGIGPASDQPQHF. In DNA form, the CDR3 reads TGTGCCAGCTGTCAGGGAATCGGGCCCGCATCGGATCAGCCCCAGCATTTT. This chain uses TRBV6-1 with TRBJ1-5, with D possibly matching TRBD1 (5 bases). Germline V gene lookup returns CDR1 MNHNS and CDR2 SASEGT. With 8 bases removed from V and 5 bases from J, the gap between germline ends came to 25 bases. The CDR3 spans 17 residues.

On this clonotype itself: The junction shows a germline mismatch at one end, possibly a read error. The chain couples TRBV2 to TRBJ2-3, with D hard to call. The germline V gene encodes CDR1 SNHLY and CDR2 FYNNEI. This CDR3 region has 11 residues. CDR3 bases: TGTACCAGCAGGACGGTCTATACGCAGTATTTT. This codes for CTSRTVYTQYF.

This clonotype has at least ten counts. The chain has TRBV6-1 and TRBJ2-3, with 10 nucleotides matching TRBD1. This CDR3 is built from 16 residues. Germline V gene sequence: CDR1 MNHNS, CDR2 SASEGT. V lost 2 bases, J lost 1 base, and 3 bases stayed unmatched. In DNA, the CDR3 is TGTGCCAGCAGTGAAAGAGGGACAGGGGGCACAGATACGCAGTATTTT. Translating gives CASSERGTGGTDTQYF.

As concerns this clonotype: The CDR3 does not end in the conserved phenylalanine or tryptophan, so this is likely a read error. The chain carries TRBV4-1 and TRBJ1-3, with D possibly TRBD1 on 5 matching bases. In germline, CDR1 is MGHRA, CDR2 YSYEKL. This CDR3 is 16 amino acids long. V was shortened by 2 bases and J by 0 bases, with 11 bases between the two germline ends. CDR3 bases: TGCGCCAGCAGCCAAATCGGGGGGAGCTCTGGAAACACCATATATTAT. It translates to CASSQIGGSSGNTIYY.

CDR3 amino acids: CASSLPTSRRSAGANVLTF. The CDR3 nucleotides are TGCGCCAGCAGCCTACCAACTAGCAGGAGAAGCGCTGGGGCCAACGTCCTGACTTTC. The chain has TRBV4-1 and TRBJ2-6; D possibly corresponds to TRBD2 (6 bases). The V end was cut by 4 bases, the J end by 2 bases, with 21 bases between. The CDR3 has 19 amino acids. Germline V gene sequence: CDR1 MGHRA, CDR2 YSYEKL.

Of note for this clonotype: One end of the junction varies from germline; a read error may be responsible. The chain links TRBV6-1 to TRBJ2-3; 8 nucleotides align to TRBD2. The CDR3 length is 13 residues. Germline CDR1 and CDR2: MNHNS and SASEGT. CDR3 coding DNA: TGTGCTAGCAGTCAGACTAGCGTAGATACGCAGTATTTT. This sequence encodes CASSQTSVDTQYF.

The chain carries TRBV11-3 and TRBJ1-1; D gene ambiguous. CDR1 is SGHNT, CDR2 YENEEA, per germline. The CDR3 is 12 residues long. Trimming took 5 bases from V and 13 from J, leaving 17 bases between them. The CDR3 is CASSKGYTGVFF. In nucleotides, the CDR3 is TGTGCCAGCAGCAAAGGGTACACTGGAGTTTTCTTT.

About this clonotype itself: The junction departs from the called germline gene at one end, perhaps through a read error. V is TRBV4-2 and J is TRBJ2-1; TRBD2 matches at 7 bases. This CDR3 has 17 residues. CDR1 LGHNA and CDR2 YNFKEQ come from the germline V gene. This CDR3 is CASSPRVTGGLGYGQFF. The DNA for the CDR3 is TGCGCCAGCAGTCCCCGGGTAACGGGAGGCCTGGGTTACGGGCAGTTCTTC.

A remark on this clonotype: A much larger clone is a single base away; this may be a read error. The rearrangement links TRBV30 to TRBJ1-1; possibly TRBD1 for D (5 bases). The CDR3 spans 14 residues. CDR1 and CDR2 from the germline V gene are GTSNPN and SVGIG (reference sequence). The CDR3 is CAWKLQALSTEAYF. The CDR3 DNA sequence: TGTGCCTGGAAACTACAGGCCCTGTCCACTGAAGCTTACTTT.

Notes on this clonotype: This clone may be a read error of a much larger clone one base away. The V and J genes are TRBV5-1 and TRBJ2-3; D possibly matches TRBD1 or TRBD2 (5 bases each). The CDR3 runs to 16 residues. From germline, CDR1 is SGHRS and CDR2 YFSETQ. The CDR3 nucleotides are TGCGCCACCCGGGATGGGGCAGCGGAAAGCACAAATACGCAGTATTTT. Translated, it gives CATRDGAAESTNTQYF.

Worth noting for this clonotype: This may arise from a read error, as a much more abundant clone is one base away. A read error is likely, as this CDR3 ends without the conserved phenylalanine or tryptophan. The chain uses TRBV5-1 and TRBJ2-3, with TRBD2 identical over 11 bases. V shed 4 bases and J 4 bases; nucleotides not matched to a gene: 8. CDR1 is SGHRS and CDR2 is YFSETQ in the germline V gene. This CDR3 contains 16 residues. The CDR3 reads CASSGVAGGSADTQYY. The CDR3 nucleotides read TGCGCCAGCAGCGGAGTAGCGGGAGGGTCGGCAGATACGCAGTATTAT.

Worth noting for this clonotype: Germline and junction disagree at one end, which may indicate a read error. V usage is TRBV13 and J usage is TRBJ2-6; D is ambiguous. This CDR3 comprises 14 residues. CDR1 is PRHDT, CDR2 FYEKMQ, per germline (reference sequence). CDR3 coding DNA: TGTGCCAGCAGCTTGGGCCCTGGGGTCAACGTCCTGACTTTC. Translation: CASSLGPGVNVLTF. Looking up the rest from reference TRBV13 and TRBJ2-6 gives the full variable domain: AAGVIQSPRHLIKEKRETATLKCYPIPRHDTVYWYQQGPGQDPQFLISFYEKMQSDKGSIPDRFSAQQFSDYHSELNMSSLELGDSALYFCASSLGPGVNVLTFGAGSRLTVL.

Turning to this clonotype: Since a much larger clone is just one base distant, this may be a read error. The genes are TRBV28 and TRBJ1-6; D is uncertain. The length of the CDR3 is 11 residues. V was clipped by 3 bases and J by 15 bases, with 9 bases between them. Germline CDR1 is MDHEN and CDR2 is SYDVKM. CDR3 residues: CASSFSKVLHF. CDR3 sequence (DNA): TGTGCCAGCAGTTTTTCCAAGGTCCTCCACTTT. Based on the CDR3 plus reference TRBV28 and TRBJ1-6, the full variable domain is DVKVTQSSRYLVKRTGEKVFLECVQDMDHENMFWYRQDPGLGLRLIYFSYDVKMKEKGDIPEGYSVSREKKERFSLILESASTNQTSMYLCASSFSKVLHFGNGTRLTVT.

This clonotype has a handful of counts. The chain is built from TRBV11-2 and TRBJ2-2; D is ambiguous. Germline assignment: CDR1 SGHAT and CDR2 FQNNGV. The V end was cut by 10 bases, the J end by 6 bases, with 12 bases between. The CDR3 spans 12 residues. The CDR3, as DNA: TGTGCCAACACCGACGTAGCCGGGGAGCTGTTTTTT. This sequence encodes CANTDVAGELFF.

This chain connects TRBV7-9 to TRBJ2-7; TRBD2 matches at 10 bases. The CDR3 totals 15 residues. Germline V gene sequence: CDR1 SEHNR, CDR2 FQNEAQ (reference sequence). V lost 5 bases to trimming and J lost 10 bases; unmatched junction nucleotides: 14. CDR3 sequence: CASSPLAGHSYGQYF. The DNA of the CDR3 is TGTGCCAGCAGCCCACTAGCGGGGCACTCCTACGGCCAGTACTTC.

This chain connects TRBV14 to TRBJ2-3, with D possibly TRBD1 on 5 matching bases. CDR1 and CDR2 from the germline V gene are SGHDN and FVKESK. Trimming stripped 4 bases from V and 11 bases from J, with 25 bases between. The CDR3 totals 16 residues. This CDR3 reads CASSPGRVGLGDVQYF. The CDR3 DNA sequence: TGTGCCAGCAGCCCAGGGCGTGTCGGGCTTGGAGATGTGCAGTATTTT.

The genes are TRBV29-1 and TRBJ1-4; D unclear. CDR3 length: 12 residues. Germline assignment: CDR1 SQVTM and CDR2 ANQGSEA. The CDR3 loop reads CNPRPVREKLFF. Written as DNA, the CDR3 is TGCAACCCCAGACCCGTCCGGGAAAAACTGTTTTTT.

Details on this clonotype: It may be a read error: a sequence one base away is much more abundant. The V call is TRBV5-1, the J call TRBJ2-5; maybe TRBD1 (5 bases). Germline V gene lookup returns CDR1 SGHRS and CDR2 YFSETQ. This CDR3 comprises 16 residues. CDR3 amino acids: CASSDLGQTGKETQNF. In DNA form, the CDR3 reads TGCGCCAGCAGCGACTTGGGGCAGACGGGCAAAGAGACCCAGAACTTC.

A note on this clonotype: The conserved final phenylalanine or tryptophan is absent from the CDR3, which likely points to a read error. The J gene is TRBJ1-5, the V gene TRBV11-3; 8 bases line up with TRBD1. CDR1 is SGHNT, CDR2 YENEEA, per germline. The CDR3 runs 14 residues. CDR3 coding DNA: TGCGCTAGCAGCCCAAGGACAGGGTATCAGCCCCAGCATTTA. Translating gives CASSPRTGYQPQHL.

Note on this clonotype: One end of the junction varies from germline; a read error may be responsible. The chain recombines TRBV4-2 with TRBJ2-7; D may be TRBD1 (6 bases). The CDR3 has 14 amino acids. The V gene's germline CDR1 is LGHNA and CDR2 YNFKEQ. The CDR3 is CVSSRTDSPYEQHF. The CDR3 DNA sequence: TGTGTCAGCAGCCGGACGGACAGTCCCTACGAGCAGCACTTC.

The chain uses TRBV29-1 and TRBJ2-7; D is possibly TRBD2 (6 bases). V was pared by 4 bases and J by 13 bases, with 23 bases between. Germline assignment: CDR1 SQVTM and CDR2 ANQGSEA. The CDR3 consists of 13 residues. The CDR3 nucleotides are TGCAGCGTTGGTGGGAGGCCCCACTACGGGCACTACTTC. The encoded protein is CSVGGRPHYGHYF.

This clonotype has more than one count but fewer than ten. A single base separates this from a much larger clone, so it may be a read error. This CDR3 fails to terminate in the conserved phenylalanine or tryptophan, so it likely reflects a read error. V usage is TRBV12-3 or TRBV12-4 and J usage is TRBJ2-1; D perhaps matches TRBD2 (6 bases). CDR3 length: 14 amino acids. V lost 2 bases, J lost 7 bases, and 12 bases lay in between. The CDR3 reads CASSLRERPNEQFI. The CDR3, as DNA: TGTGCCAGCAGTTTACGGGAGAGGCCTAATGAGCAGTTCATC.